The 17 T cell receptor beta chains reported below all come from one sample, sequenced in a study of Graves' ophthalmopathy and Graves' hyperthyroidism. CDR3 regions of TCR beta were amplified from RNA transcripts. The library came from an HTBI-primed first-round RT-PCR and a second-round multiplex PCR. One entry per CDR3 protein, called by TCRdb with MiXCR from the multiplex PCR reads. The sample includes approximately 330,000 distinct CDR3 sequences, roughly 16% of them seen just once. Sequencing used peripheral blood. The receptors come from an adult man with Graves' ophthalmopathy.

In its sample, this clonotype was seen many times. This rearrangement joins TRBV5-1 to TRBJ2-5; perhaps TRBD2 as D (6 bases). Trimming removed 0 bases at V and 1 base at J, with 10 bases between. The CDR3 length is 15 residues. The germline gives CDR1 SGHRS, CDR2 YFSETQ. The DNA of the CDR3 is TGCGCCAGCAGCTTGGTCGGGGGATTCCAAGAGACCCAGTACTTC. It yields the protein CASSLVGGFQETQYF.

This clonotype has a count of ten or more. The chain has TRBV18 and TRBJ2-5; D gene ambiguous. Deletions cut 1 base from V and 4 bases from J, with 10 bases between. The V gene's germline CDR1 is KGHSH and CDR2 LQKENI. CDR3 length: 14 residues. The CDR3 reads CASSPRGTPETQYF. The CDR3 bases are TGTGCCAGCTCACCACGGGGTACCCCAGAGACCCAGTACTTC.

The chain carries TRBV3-1 and TRBJ1-5; D is unresolved. V was shortened by 0 bases and J by 9 bases, with 12 bases between the two germline ends. This CDR3 spans 14 amino acids. The germline CDR1 and CDR2 sequences are LGHDT and YNNKEL (reference sequence). CDR3 region: CASSQDRGLWPQHF. CDR3 nucleotides: TGTGCCAGCAGCCAAGATCGCGGTTTATGGCCCCAGCATTTT.

This clonotype came up many times. The CDR3 region is CASREQGGAYGYTF. The DNA of the CDR3 is TGTGCCAGCAGGGAACAGGGGGGAGCCTATGGCTACACCTTC. This rearrangement joins TRBV6-1 to TRBJ1-2; 8 bases map to TRBD1. With 6 bases clipped from V and 4 bases from J, the junction kept 7 bases outside the gene matches. CDR1 and CDR2 (germline): MNHNS, SASEGT. There are 14 residues in the CDR3.

This clonotype has at least ten counts. The chain uses TRBV2 and TRBJ1-4; D perhaps matches TRBD1 (6 bases). The CDR3 runs 15 residues. Germline-derived CDR1 and CDR2 are SNHLY and FYNNEI. The V end was cut by 5 bases, the J end by 0 bases, with 10 bases between. The CDR3, as DNA: TGTGCCAGCAGTCTTACAGGGCCAACTAATGAAAAACTGTTTTTT. This sequence encodes CASSLTGPTNEKLFF. The full variable domain, in which reference TRBV2 and TRBJ1-4 provide the parts outside the CDR3, is EPEVTQTPSHQVTQMGQEVILRCVPISNHLYFYWYRQILGQKVEFLVSFYNNEISEKSEIFDDQFSVERPDGSNFTLKIRSTKLEDSAMYFCASSLTGPTNEKLFFGSGTQLSVL.

This clonotype was recorded once. A read error may account for a junction end that differs from germline. This chain joins TRBV7-2 and TRBJ1-1; D is perhaps TRBD1 (5 bases). This CDR3 is built from 13 residues. Germline-derived CDR1 and CDR2 are SGHTA and FQGNSA. CDR3 in DNA: TGTGCCAGCAGCTTTCAGGGTTTGACTGAAGCTTACTTT. This encodes CASSFQGLTEAYF.

To note about this clonotype: It may be a read error: a sequence one base away is much more abundant. The V call is TRBV7-2, the J call TRBJ2-7, with D perhaps matching TRBD1 (6 bases). CDR3 length equals 15 residues. Germline CDR1 is SGHTA and CDR2 is FQGNSA. The CDR3 is CVSSLARRGYYEQYF. The CDR3 coding sequence is TGTGTCAGCAGCTTAGCCCGAAGGGGGTACTACGAGCAGTACTTC.

This clonotype was recorded at least ten times. J is TRBJ2-5 and V is TRBV6-5, with a weak D call TRBD1 (6 bases). V dropped 2 bases and J dropped 3 bases, with 10 bases sitting between them. The CDR3 totals 14 residues. Germline CDR1 reads MNHEY; CDR2 reads SVGAGI. The CDR3: CASSYPGQKETQYF. The CDR3, as DNA: TGTGCCAGCAGTTACCCTGGACAGAAAGAGACCCAGTACTTC.

In this sample, this clonotype turned up many times. The V and J genes are TRBV29-1 and TRBJ2-2; D remains ambiguous. The CDR3 sequence is 13 residues long. Trimming left V 5 bases short and J 1 base short, with 8 bases between. CDR1 and CDR2 from the germline V gene are SQVTM and ANQGSEA. The CDR3 spells CSVLRKNTGELFF. DNA for the CDR3: TGCAGCGTTCTAAGAAAGAACACCGGGGAGCTGTTTTTT.

The V call is TRBV7-2, the J call TRBJ1-5, with D unclear. Germline-derived CDR1 and CDR2 are SGHTA and FQGNSA. The CDR3 loop spans 14 amino acids. V shed 5 bases and J shed 2 bases, with 10 bases lying between them. The chain's CDR3 is CASSMKGGNQPQHF. The CDR3 region has the DNA TGTGCCAGCAGCATGAAGGGTGGCAATCAGCCCCAGCATTTT. Combining the CDR3 with reference TRBV7-2 and TRBJ1-5 gives the whole variable domain GAGVSQSPSNKVTEKGKDVELRCDPISGHTALYWYRQSLGQGLEFLIYFQGNSAPDKSGLPSDRFSAERTGGSVSTLTIQRTQQEDSAVYLCASSMKGGNQPQHFGDGTRLSIL.

This clonotype has a count of ten or more. V gene TRBV11-2 combines with J gene TRBJ1-1; D is undetermined. CDR3 length: 15 residues. V gave up 1 base and J gave up 4 bases, with 13 bases separating them. The germline V gene encodes CDR1 SGHAT and CDR2 FQNNGV. DNA of the CDR3: TGTGCCAGCAGCTTAGTTGCGGGGAGGGTCACTGAAGCTTTCTTT. This codes for CASSLVAGRVTEAFF.

This clonotype was counted ten times or more. CDR3 nucleotide sequence: TGTGCCAGCAGCGACCGAGGGGGGGCCTCCTACGAGCAGTACTTC. Its protein product is CASSDRGGASYEQYF. This chain links TRBV13 with TRBJ2-7, with a tentative D call TRBD2 (7 bases). Trimming left V 5 bases short and J 0 bases short, with 14 bases between. CDR3 size: 15 residues. Germline V lookup: CDR1 PRHDT, CDR2 FYEKMQ (reference sequence).

With respect to this clonotype: The junction differs from germline at one of its ends, possibly a read error. The chain couples TRBV6-1 to TRBJ1-2; 8 bases are shared with TRBD1. The germline gives CDR1 MNHNS, CDR2 SASEGT. This CDR3 is built from 13 residues. CDR3 nucleotide sequence: TGTGCCAGCAGTGCTTACCAGGGGGCCGGCTACATCTTC. Its protein product is CASSAYQGAGYIF.

This clonotype was seen at least ten times. The V call is TRBV12-3 or TRBV12-4, the J call TRBJ2-6; D perhaps matches TRBD1 (5 bases). The CDR3 runs 15 residues. V lost 6 bases, J lost 1 base, and 10 bases lay in between. The CDR3 DNA reads TGTGCCAGCAGCAGCAGGGTTTCTGGGGCCAACGTCCTGACTTTC. This gives the protein CASSSRVSGANVLTF.

DNA of the CDR3: TGTGCCAGCATGGTATGGCGAAACACCATATATTTT. Protein product: CASMVWRNTIYF. The V call is TRBV12-3 or TRBV12-4, the J call TRBJ1-3; D remains ambiguous. The CDR3 has 12 amino acids. V lost 7 bases to trimming and J lost 5 bases, with 9 bases between them.

Many counts were recorded for this clonotype. The V gene is TRBV4-3, the J gene TRBJ1-5; D gene unclear. Trimming cost V 2 bases and J 8 bases, with 16 bases left between them. The CDR3 runs 15 residues. Germline-derived CDR1 and CDR2 are LGHNA and YSLEER. The CDR3 coding sequence is TGCGCCAGCAGCCAAACGGGGAGGGCGCCGGAGCCCCAGCATTTT. As protein: CASSQTGRAPEPQHF.

J is TRBJ2-5 and V is TRBV18; D is undetermined. The ends were cut back, 3 bases at V and 0 bases at J, with 8 bases in the middle. Germline V gives CDR1 KGHSH, CDR2 LQKENI. This CDR3 spans 14 amino acids. The CDR3 bases are TGTGCCAGCTCACCGGAGCTTGACCAAGAGACCCAGTACTTC. It encodes CASSPELDQETQYF.